This TCR beta chain is from a study of response to subunit inactivated influenza vaccine. Study findings and constraints: Every seasonal influenza vaccination brings in few new T cells, the authors suggested.

Each CDR3 protein is one row after TCRdb ran MiXCR on the RT-PCR reads. The sample shows around 250,000 distinct CDR3 sequences, more than 10% of them seen only once. This clonotype was seen a few times. The antigen is not known. The sequences come from non-naive T cells sorted from PBMCs, collected 14 to 15 days before vaccination. This sequence originates from a man aged 50 to 60 who received an inactivated influenza vaccine.

The chain's CDR3 is CASSLAAGSYNEQFF. The CDR3 nucleotides are TGTGCCAGCAGCTTAGCAGCAGGGTCCTACAATGAGCAGTTCTTC. The V and J genes are TRBV7-2 and TRBJ2-1; D is possibly TRBD1 (5 bases). The V end lost 0 bases, the J end lost 1 base, and 7 bases lay between the germline ends. This CDR3 region has 15 residues. Germline-derived CDR1 and CDR2 are SGHTA and FQGNSA.